This T cell receptor (beta chain) derives from a study of PD-1 blockade in classical Hodgkin lymphoma. The time point was: newly diagnosed, previously untreated cHL patient sample. Data came from immunoSEQ multiplex PCR; TCRdb stores just in-frame clones and leaves some out. The sample records approximately 35,000 clones, around 94% being singletons. In germline, CDR1 is SNHLY, CDR2 FYNNEI. The V end was cut by 10 bases, the J end by 4 bases, with 16 bases between. The CDR3 runs to 13 residues. The J gene is TRBJ2-5, the V gene TRBV2; D is possibly TRBD1 or TRBD2 (5 bases each). Sample: peripheral blood mononuclear cells (PBMCs). This TCR was recovered from a human donor with classical Hodgkin lymphoma. The CDR3 nucleotides read TGTGCCACCCTCTTCAGGGACCGAGAGACCCAGTACTTC. Protein sequence: CATLFRDRETQYF.